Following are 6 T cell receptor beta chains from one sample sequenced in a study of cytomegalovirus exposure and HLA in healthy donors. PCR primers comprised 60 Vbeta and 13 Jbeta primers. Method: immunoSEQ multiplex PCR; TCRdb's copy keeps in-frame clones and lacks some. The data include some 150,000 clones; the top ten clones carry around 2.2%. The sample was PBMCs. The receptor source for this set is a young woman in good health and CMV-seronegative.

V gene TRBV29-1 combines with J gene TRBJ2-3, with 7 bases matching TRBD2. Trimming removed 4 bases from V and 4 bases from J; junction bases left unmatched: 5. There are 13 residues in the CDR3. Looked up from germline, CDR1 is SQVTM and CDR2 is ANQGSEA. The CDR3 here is CSVVLAGADTQYF. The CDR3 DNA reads TGCAGCGTTGTACTGGCGGGAGCAGATACGCAGTATTTT.

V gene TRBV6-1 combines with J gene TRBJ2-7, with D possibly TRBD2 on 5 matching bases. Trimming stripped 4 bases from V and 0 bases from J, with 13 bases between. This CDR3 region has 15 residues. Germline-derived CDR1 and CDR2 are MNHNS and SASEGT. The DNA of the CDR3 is TGTGCCAGCAGTGCAAAGCGGACCAGCTCCTACGAGCAGTACTTC. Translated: CASSAKRTSSYEQYF.

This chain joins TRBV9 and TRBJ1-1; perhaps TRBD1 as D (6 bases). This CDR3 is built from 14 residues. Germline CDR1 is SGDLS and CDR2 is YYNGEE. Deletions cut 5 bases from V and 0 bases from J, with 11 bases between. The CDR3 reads CASSETGMNTEAFF. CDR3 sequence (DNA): TGTGCCAGCAGTGAGACAGGCATGAACACTGAAGCTTTCTTT.

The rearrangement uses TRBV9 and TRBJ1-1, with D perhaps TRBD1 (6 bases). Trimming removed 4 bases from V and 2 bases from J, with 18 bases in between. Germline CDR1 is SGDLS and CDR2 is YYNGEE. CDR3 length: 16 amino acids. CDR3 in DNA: TGTGCCAGCAGCTCATCGACGGCAGGGGTAAACACTGAAGCTTTCTTT. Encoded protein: CASSSSTAGVNTEAFF.

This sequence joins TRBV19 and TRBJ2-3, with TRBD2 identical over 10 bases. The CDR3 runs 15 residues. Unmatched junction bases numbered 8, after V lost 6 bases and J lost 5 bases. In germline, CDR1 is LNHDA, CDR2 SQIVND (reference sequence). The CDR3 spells CASSLKREGLDTQYF. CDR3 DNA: TGTGCCAGTAGCTTGAAGCGGGAGGGCCTAGATACGCAGTATTTT.

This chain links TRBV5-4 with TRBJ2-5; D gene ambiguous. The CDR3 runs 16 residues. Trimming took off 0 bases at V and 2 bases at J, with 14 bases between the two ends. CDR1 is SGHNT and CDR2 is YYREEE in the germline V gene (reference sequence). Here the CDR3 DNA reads TGTGCCAGCAGCTTGGGGTGGATGGGCGAACAAGAGACCCAGTACTTC. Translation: CASSLGWMGEQETQYF. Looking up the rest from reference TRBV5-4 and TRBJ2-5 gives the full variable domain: ETGVTQSPTHLIKTRGQQVTLRCSSQSGHNTVSWYQQALGQGPQFIFQYYREEENGRGNFPPRFSGLQFPNYSSELNVNALELDDSALYLCASSLGWMGEQETQYFGPGTRLLVL.